This T cell receptor beta chain was recorded in a study of blood T cell repertoires in COVID-19. As for the study in general: There were acute and convalescent COVID-19 samples, and they came from the United States, Italy and Spain.

The authors' processing: Amplification from reference gene primers served as the basis for estimated nucleated cell counts. Sequenced by immunoSEQ multiplex PCR; TCRdb stores in-frame clones only, minus some. V and J calls and clone size follow that table, whereas D and trimming were derived from the DNA. The table shows about 34,000 clones, with roughly 80% occurring only once. This CDR3 region has 13 residues. Germline V lookup: CDR1 SGHNT, CDR2 YYREEE (reference sequence). The V and J ends lost 3 bases and 3 bases respectively, with 6 bases between them. Those enrolled in Seattle joined during active infection and were followed longitudinally afterward.

This clonotype was sampled from a man between 70 and 80 years old with COVID-19, enrolled during active disease. The source material was peripheral blood. V usage is TRBV5-4 and J usage is TRBJ2-2, with D possibly matching TRBD2 (6 bases). The CDR3 protein is CASSSGDTGELFF. The CDR3 region has the DNA TGTGCCAGCAGCTCGGGGGACACCGGGGAGCTGTTTTTT.